This TCR beta chain appears in the sequencing data of a study of T cells in localized non-small cell lung cancer. Generated by immunoSEQ multiplex PCR, the TCRdb table keeps only in-frame clones and is missing some. This sample has roughly 72,000 clones, with around 85% found just once. Study findings and constraints: Adjacent lung tissue had a median around 50 of the top 100 clones found in the tumor. Only one tumor region went through sequencing, so heterogeneity may still be there.

A word on this clone: Antigen specificity is unknown.

CDR1 is LNHDA and CDR2 is SQIVND in the germline V gene (reference sequence). The CDR3 is 14 residues long. Trimming removed 5 bases from V and 6 bases from J; junction bases left unmatched: 6. This receptor was taken from a male donor older than 55 with stage III squamous cell lung carcinoma. This rearrangement joins TRBV19 to TRBJ1-5, with 8 nucleotides matching TRBD1. The sequenced sample was peripheral blood, obtained before any cancer treatment. This CDR3 reads CASSFRGLGQPQHF. The CDR3 DNA reads TGTGCCAGTAGTTTCAGGGGGCTAGGTCAGCCCCAGCATTTT. The full variable domain, completed using reference TRBV19 and TRBJ1-5, is DGGITQSPKYLFRKEGQNVTLSCEQNLNHDAMYWYRQDPGQGLRLIYYSQIVNDFQKGDIAEGYSVSREKKESFPLTVTSAQKNPTAFYLCASSFRGLGQPQHFGDGTRLSIL.